This entry features one TCR beta chain sequence. Its antigen remains unidentified. Before sequencing took place, the ViraFEST assay used viral peptide pools to expand antigen-specific CD4+ T cells. Following 10 days of culture, CD4+ T cells were isolated. Vaccinated recipients, who were negative for nucleocapsid antibodies, had no history of SARS-CoV-2 infection. A few million PBMC per well were cultured with approximately 10 IU/ml IL-2 and roughly 10 ug/ml peptides. Replacing half the medium with IL-2 medium was done on days 3 and 7. Measured with immunoSEQ multiplex PCR; TCRdb has only the in-frame clones, and not every one. The data show 77,000 or so clones, about four fifths seen once. The data were obtained in a study of vaccination effects on CD4 cells after COVID-19. Trimming shortened V by 4 bases and J by 1 base, and 10 bases separated the two germline ends. This CDR3 contains 14 residues. The germline gives CDR1 LGHDT, CDR2 YNNKEL (reference sequence).

Study-level findings and limits: Late post-vaccination samples showed marked contraction of infection- and vaccine-induced clones.

V usage is TRBV3-1 (or the pseudogene TRBV3-2) and J usage is TRBJ1-1, with D possibly matching TRBD1 (5 bases). The clonotype was recovered from a human donor who received a COVID-19 vaccine. The sequenced sample was CD4+ T cells from PBMCs cultured with SARS-CoV-2 spike peptides, obtained before COVID-19 vaccination. Here the CDR3 DNA reads TGTGCCAGCAGCCCGAGACAGTCGAACACTGAAGCTTTCTTT. Translating gives CASSPRQSNTEAFF.